The rows below give T cell receptor beta chains drawn from one sample of a study of cytomegalovirus exposure and HLA in healthy donors. Libraries were prepared by immunoSEQ multiplex PCR; TCRdb keeps only in-frame clonotypes and omits some of them. The sample includes about 120,000 clones, approximately 80% of them seen just once. Sequencing input: PBMCs. Receptors originate from a woman aged 18-29 years in good health and CMV-seronegative. CDR3s include the opening cysteine and the closing phenylalanine or tryptophan. A D gene is named only where the DNA matches it firmly. Where a row states a size, it is once, few, many or the class of an expanded clone; other rows omit it.

clone_size: NA
j_call: TRBJ1-1
v_call: TRBV5-6
d_call: NA
cdr3_length: 12
cdr3_aa: CASSPLGVEAFF
cdr3_nt: TGTGCCAGCAGCCCCCTAGGTGTTGAAGCTTTCTTT

clone_size: NA
j_call: TRBJ1-2
v_call: TRBV19
d_call: NA
cdr3_length: 13
cdr3_aa: CASSSKTYYGYTF
cdr3_nt: TGTGCCAGTAGCTCAAAAACATACTATGGCTACACCTTC

clone_size: NA
j_call: TRBJ1-1
v_call: TRBV19
d_call: NA
cdr3_length: 15
cdr3_aa: CASTAGRGGGTEAFF
cdr3_nt: TGTGCCAGTACCGCTGGGAGGGGAGGTGGCACTGAAGCTTTCTTT

clone_size: NA
j_call: TRBJ1-2
v_call: TRBV6-1
d_call: NA
cdr3_length: 11
cdr3_aa: CASTLNYGYTF
cdr3_nt: TGTGCCAGCACTCTAAACTATGGCTACACCTTC

clone_size: few
j_call: TRBJ2-3
v_call: TRBV15
d_call: NA
cdr3_length: 15
cdr3_aa: CATSRDGTNTDTQYF
cdr3_nt: TGTGCCACCAGCAGAGATGGGACAAACACAGATACGCAGTATTTT

clone_size: NA
j_call: TRBJ2-1
v_call: TRBV5-1
d_call: TRBD2
cdr3_length: 15
cdr3_aa: CASSAGLAGVTEQFF
cdr3_nt: TGCGCCAGCAGCGCGGGACTAGCGGGAGTAACCGAGCAGTTCTTC

clone_size: NA
j_call: TRBJ1-2
v_call: TRBV19
d_call: NA
cdr3_length: 15
cdr3_aa: CASSIDQIQGNGYTF
cdr3_nt: TGTGCCAGTAGTATAGATCAAATACAGGGAAATGGCTACACCTTC

clone_size: NA
j_call: TRBJ2-1
v_call: TRBV28
d_call: NA
cdr3_length: 14
cdr3_aa: CASNRGERYNEQFF
cdr3_nt: TGTGCCAGCAATCGCGGTGAGCGGTACAATGAGCAGTTCTTC

clone_size: NA
j_call: TRBJ1-6
v_call: TRBV4-2
d_call: TRBD1
cdr3_length: 14
cdr3_aa: CASSSGQYNSPLHF
cdr3_nt: TGTGCCAGCAGCTCGGGACAGTATAATTCACCCCTCCACTTT

clone_size: NA
j_call: TRBJ1-5
v_call: TRBV21-1
d_call: NA
cdr3_length: 16
cdr3_aa: CASRKGGQGADQPQHF
cdr3_nt: TGTGCCAGCAGGAAAGGAGGACAGGGGGCGGATCAGCCCCAGCATTTT

clone_size: NA
j_call: TRBJ1-1
v_call: TRBV2
d_call: NA
cdr3_length: 11
cdr3_aa: CASNFRGEAFF
cdr3_nt: TGTGCCAGCAACTTTCGGGGGGAAGCTTTCTTT

clone_size: few
j_call: TRBJ1-2
v_call: TRBV29-1
d_call: NA
cdr3_length: 13
cdr3_aa: CSVEPRGSGGYTF
cdr3_nt: TGCAGCGTTGAACCTCGAGGGTCTGGTGGCTACACCTTC

clone_size: NA
j_call: TRBJ1-1
v_call: TRBV11-2
d_call: NA
cdr3_length: 11
cdr3_aa: CASSLGQLVFF
cdr3_nt: TGTGCCAGCAGCTTAGGACAGCTTGTCTTCTTT

clone_size: few
j_call: TRBJ1-4
v_call: TRBV2
d_call: NA
cdr3_length: 16
cdr3_aa: CASSGRKGTSIEKLFF
cdr3_nt: TGTGCCAGCAGTGGACGGAAGGGGACTAGTATTGAAAAACTGTTTTTT

clone_size: NA
j_call: TRBJ1-4
v_call: TRBV9
d_call: NA
cdr3_length: 14
cdr3_aa: CASSVGTRAEKLFF
cdr3_nt: TGTGCCAGCAGCGTAGGGACAAGGGCTGAAAAACTGTTTTTT

clone_size: once
j_call: TRBJ2-7
v_call: TRBV6-1
d_call: NA
cdr3_length: 16
cdr3_aa: CASSDRTAQGRDEQYF
cdr3_nt: TGTGCCAGCAGTGATCGGACAGCTCAAGGTCGGGACGAGCAGTACTTC

clone_size: NA
j_call: TRBJ1-1
v_call: TRBV7-2
d_call: NA
cdr3_length: 14
cdr3_aa: CASSTREGETEAFF
cdr3_nt: TGTGCCAGCAGCACCCGGGAGGGGGAGACTGAAGCTTTCTTT

clone_size: NA
j_call: TRBJ2-7
v_call: TRBV5-5
d_call: NA
cdr3_length: 15
cdr3_aa: CASSPRWALGYEQYF
cdr3_nt: TGTGCCAGCAGCCCCAGGTGGGCACTGGGCTACGAGCAGTACTTC

clone_size: NA
j_call: TRBJ2-3
v_call: TRBV30
d_call: NA
cdr3_length: 16
cdr3_aa: CAWSPPAGYSTDTQYF
cdr3_nt: TGTGCCTGGAGCCCCCCGGCGGGGTATAGCACAGATACGCAGTATTTT

clone_size: NA
j_call: TRBJ1-2
v_call: TRBV7-8
d_call: NA
cdr3_length: 14
cdr3_aa: CASSLAGEGDGYTF
cdr3_nt: TGTGCCAGCAGCTTAGCGGGGGAGGGAGATGGCTACACCTTC

clone_size: few
j_call: TRBJ2-7
v_call: TRBV2
d_call: NA
cdr3_length: 11
cdr3_aa: CASSASYEQYF
cdr3_nt: TGTGCCAGCAGTGCTTCCTACGAGCAGTACTTC

clone_size: NA
j_call: TRBJ2-3
v_call: TRBV7-2
d_call: TRBD2
cdr3_length: 13
cdr3_aa: CASSLSGGDTQYF
cdr3_nt: TGTGCCAGCAGCTTATCCGGGGGGGATACGCAGTATTTT

clone_size: few
j_call: TRBJ2-7
v_call: TRBV6-5
d_call: NA
cdr3_length: 14
cdr3_aa: CASSVQQVSYEQYF
cdr3_nt: TGTGCCAGCAGTGTACAACAGGTTTCCTACGAGCAGTACTTC

clone_size: NA
j_call: TRBJ2-7
v_call: TRBV6-5
d_call: TRBD1
cdr3_length: 16
cdr3_aa: CASSYRFTGGRGEQYF
cdr3_nt: TGTGCCAGCAGTTACCGGTTTACAGGGGGCAGGGGAGAGCAGTACTTC

clone_size: NA
j_call: TRBJ1-5
v_call: TRBV28
d_call: NA
cdr3_length: 11
cdr3_aa: CASSPGGAQHF
cdr3_nt: TGTGCCAGCAGCCCCGGTGGAGCCCAGCATTTT

clone_size: NA
j_call: TRBJ2-4
v_call: TRBV7-9
d_call: NA
cdr3_length: 16
cdr3_aa: CTSSPVLVIAKNIQYF
cdr3_nt: TGTACCAGCAGCCCTGTACTAGTTATTGCCAAAAACATTCAGTACTTC

clone_size: NA
j_call: TRBJ2-5
v_call: TRBV29-1
d_call: TRBD2
cdr3_length: 14
cdr3_aa: CSALPGGARETQYF
cdr3_nt: TGCAGCGCCCTGCCCGGGGGGGCGAGGGAGACCCAGTACTTC

clone_size: once
j_call: TRBJ1-1
v_call: TRBV29-1
d_call: TRBD1
cdr3_length: 14
cdr3_aa: CSVESDRGNTEAFF
cdr3_nt: TGCAGCGTTGAATCGGACAGGGGCAACACTGAAGCTTTCTTT

clone_size: NA
j_call: TRBJ1-2
v_call: TRBV28
d_call: NA
cdr3_length: 14
cdr3_aa: CASSTAEGRYGYTF
cdr3_nt: TGTGCCAGCAGTACGGCAGAGGGTAGGTATGGCTACACCTTC

clone_size: once
j_call: TRBJ2-1
v_call: TRBV28
d_call: NA
cdr3_length: 15
cdr3_aa: CASSSFGQNLHEQFF
cdr3_nt: TGTGCCAGCAGTTCGTTTGGGCAGAACCTCCATGAGCAGTTCTTC

clone_size: once
j_call: TRBJ1-4
v_call: TRBV5-4
d_call: NA
cdr3_length: 14
cdr3_aa: CASSSDMRNEKLFF
cdr3_nt: TGTGCCAGCAGCTCGGACATGCGGAATGAAAAACTGTTTTTT

clone_size: NA
j_call: TRBJ1-1
v_call: TRBV10-1
d_call: TRBD1
cdr3_length: 13
cdr3_aa: CASSDGQGAEAFF
cdr3_nt: TGCGCCAGCAGTGATGGACAGGGGGCTGAAGCTTTCTTT

clone_size: NA
j_call: TRBJ1-3
v_call: TRBV29-1
d_call: NA
cdr3_length: 11
cdr3_aa: CSVFEGNTIYF
cdr3_nt: TGCAGCGTTTTCGAGGGAAACACCATATATTTT

clone_size: NA
j_call: TRBJ1-2
v_call: TRBV6-1
d_call: TRBD1
cdr3_length: 16
cdr3_aa: CASSESQGASNYGYTF
cdr3_nt: TGTGCCAGCAGTGAAAGTCAGGGGGCGAGTAACTATGGCTACACCTTC

clone_size: once
j_call: TRBJ2-1
v_call: TRBV6-1
d_call: NA
cdr3_length: 16
cdr3_aa: CASSEAGGAGYNEQFF
cdr3_nt: TGTGCCAGCAGTGAAGCTGGAGGGGCAGGATACAATGAGCAGTTCTTC

clone_size: NA
j_call: TRBJ2-1
v_call: TRBV10-1
d_call: NA
cdr3_length: 13
cdr3_aa: CASSSGRRNEQFF
cdr3_nt: TGCGCCAGCAGTTCAGGTCGGAGGAATGAGCAGTTCTTC

clone_size: few
j_call: TRBJ1-1
v_call: TRBV27
d_call: NA
cdr3_length: 13
cdr3_aa: CASSFGQNTEAFF
cdr3_nt: TGTGCCAGCAGTTTTGGACAAAACACTGAAGCTTTCTTT

clone_size: NA
j_call: TRBJ2-2
v_call: TRBV18
d_call: NA
cdr3_length: 16
cdr3_aa: CASSPATGLEAGELFF
cdr3_nt: TGTGCCAGCTCACCGGCAACCGGATTGGAGGCCGGGGAGCTGTTTTTT

clone_size: NA
j_call: TRBJ1-1
v_call: TRBV19
d_call: TRBD1
cdr3_length: 15
cdr3_aa: CASNFRTGGKGEAFF
cdr3_nt: TGTGCCAGTAACTTTCGGACAGGGGGCAAGGGTGAAGCTTTCTTT

clone_size: NA
j_call: TRBJ1-2
v_call: TRBV4-1
d_call: TRBD1
cdr3_length: 16
cdr3_aa: CASSQEGQTANYGYTF
cdr3_nt: TGCGCCAGCAGCCAAGAGGGACAGACCGCGAACTATGGCTACACCTTC

clone_size: NA
j_call: TRBJ2-2
v_call: TRBV9
d_call: TRBD1
cdr3_length: 13
cdr3_aa: CASSVGRGWELFF
cdr3_nt: TGTGCCAGCAGCGTTGGCAGGGGGTGGGAGCTGTTTTTT

clone_size: NA
j_call: TRBJ1-2
v_call: TRBV19
d_call: NA
cdr3_length: 13
cdr3_aa: CASSSRSLYGYTF
cdr3_nt: TGTGCCAGTAGTAGCCGGTCCCTCTATGGCTACACCTTC

clone_size: NA
j_call: TRBJ2-3
v_call: TRBV2
d_call: TRBD2
cdr3_length: 17
cdr3_aa: CASSFTSGRADTDTQYF
cdr3_nt: TGTGCCAGCAGTTTTACTAGCGGGAGGGCGGACACAGATACGCAGTATTTT

clone_size: NA
j_call: TRBJ1-1
v_call: TRBV11-3
d_call: NA
cdr3_length: 14
cdr3_aa: CASSYRDTDTEAFF
cdr3_nt: TGTGCCAGCAGCTACCGGGACACTGACACTGAAGCTTTCTTT

clone_size: few
j_call: TRBJ2-7
v_call: TRBV14
d_call: NA
cdr3_length: 14
cdr3_aa: CASSRWAGNYEQYF
cdr3_nt: TGTGCCAGCAGCCGGTGGGCAGGGAACTACGAGCAGTACTTC

clone_size: NA
j_call: TRBJ2-1
v_call: TRBV10-3
d_call: TRBD1
cdr3_length: 17
cdr3_aa: CAISAGGGTGENNEQFF
cdr3_nt: TGTGCCATCAGTGCAGGGGGTGGGACAGGGGAAAACAATGAGCAGTTCTTC

clone_size: once
j_call: TRBJ2-5
v_call: TRBV5-1
d_call: NA
cdr3_length: 14
cdr3_aa: CASGSLTGGETQYF
cdr3_nt: TGCGCCAGCGGCTCCCTGACAGGCGGGGAGACCCAGTACTTC

clone_size: NA
j_call: TRBJ2-7
v_call: TRBV28
d_call: TRBD2
cdr3_length: 15
cdr3_aa: CASSWTSGNTYEQYF
cdr3_nt: TGTGCCAGCAGTTGGACTAGCGGGAATACCTACGAGCAGTACTTC

clone_size: NA
j_call: TRBJ2-5
v_call: TRBV6-4
d_call: TRBD2
cdr3_length: 14
cdr3_aa: CATRGIAGEGTQYF
cdr3_nt: TGTGCCACCCGAGGTATTGCGGGAGAGGGGACCCAGTACTTC

clone_size: NA
j_call: TRBJ1-2
v_call: TRBV6-1
d_call: NA
cdr3_length: 14
cdr3_aa: CASSESGGGRGYTF
cdr3_nt: TGTGCCAGCAGTGAATCTGGCGGGGGCAGAGGCTACACCTTC

clone_size: once
j_call: TRBJ1-1
v_call: TRBV6-5
d_call: NA
cdr3_length: 15
cdr3_aa: CASSYSATGKTEAFF
cdr3_nt: TGTGCCAGCAGTTACTCGGCCACGGGGAAAACTGAAGCTTTCTTT

clone_size: NA
j_call: TRBJ2-3
v_call: TRBV7-2
d_call: TRBD2
cdr3_length: 18
cdr3_aa: CASSPQSGGRALSDTQYF
cdr3_nt: TGTGCCAGCAGCCCACAAAGCGGCGGGAGGGCCTTATCAGATACGCAGTATTTT

clone_size: NA
j_call: TRBJ2-7
v_call: TRBV4-2
d_call: TRBD1
cdr3_length: 16
cdr3_aa: CASSQGLGQGLRGQYF
cdr3_nt: TGTGCCAGCAGCCAAGGATTGGGACAGGGTCTACGGGGGCAGTACTTC